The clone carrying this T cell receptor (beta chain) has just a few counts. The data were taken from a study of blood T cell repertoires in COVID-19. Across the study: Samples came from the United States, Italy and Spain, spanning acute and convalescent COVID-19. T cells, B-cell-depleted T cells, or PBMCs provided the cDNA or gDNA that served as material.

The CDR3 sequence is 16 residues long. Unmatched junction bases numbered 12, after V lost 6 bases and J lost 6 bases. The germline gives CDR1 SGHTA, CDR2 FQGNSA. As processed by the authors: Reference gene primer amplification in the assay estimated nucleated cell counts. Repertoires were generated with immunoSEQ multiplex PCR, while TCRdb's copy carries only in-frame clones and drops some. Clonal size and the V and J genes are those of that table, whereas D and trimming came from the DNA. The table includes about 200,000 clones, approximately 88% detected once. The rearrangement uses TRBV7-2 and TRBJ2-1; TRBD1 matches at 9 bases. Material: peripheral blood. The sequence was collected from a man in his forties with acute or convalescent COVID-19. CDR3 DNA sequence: TGTGCCAGCAGTCTATTACCGGGACAGGGCTCCAATGAGCAGTTCTTC. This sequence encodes CASSLLPGQGSNEQFF.